These T cell receptor beta chains were read from a single sample in a study of shared clonotypes between healthy human individuals. Only in-frame clones appear in the TCRdb table, and some are missing; sequencing was by immunoSEQ multiplex PCR. The data contain 650,000 to 700,000 clones, 80% to 95% of them singletons. Sequenced input: memory CD8+ T cells from PBMCs. The receptors shown here come from a man between 18 and 29 years old in good health. Some clones in this sample may be carry-over from other donors' samples. Each CDR3 is given with its conserved first and last residue. The D gene is left open where the match is weak. Expanded clones get a size class; other rows say once, few or many, or leave the size out.

TRBJ2-7 TRBD1 NA TRBV29-1 CSAHLYKQGSYEQYF TGCAGCGCCCACCTCTACAAACAGGGGTCCTACGAGCAGTACTTC
TRBJ1-2 NA NA TRBV10-3 CAISPGDGYTF TGTGCCATCAGCCCGGGGGATGGCTACACCTTC
TRBJ2-2 NA NA TRBV19 CASSRLVSTGELFF TGTGCCAGTAGTAGACTAGTTAGCACCGGGGAGCTGTTTTTT
TRBJ2-7 NA NA TRBV19 CASSLLGTYEQYF TGTGCCAGTAGCCTACTCGGGACCTACGAGCAGTACTTC
TRBJ1-1 NA NA TRBV6-1 CASSTRTFGHTEAFF TGTGCCAGCAGTACCCGGACATTCGGGCACACTGAAGCTTTCTTT
TRBJ2-1 NA NA TRBV13 CASSLWGEQFF TGTGCCAGCAGCTTATGGGGGGAGCAGTTCTTC
TRBJ2-2 NA NA TRBV29-1 CSGLQSPGELFF TGCAGCGGGTTACAGAGCCCCGGGGAGCTGTTTTTT
TRBJ2-3 NA NA TRBV27 CASSLYRGSSTDTQYF TGTGCCAGCAGTTTATACCGGGGGTCTAGCACAGATACGCAGTATTTT
TRBJ2-3 TRBD2 NA TRBV27 CATAGREGPDTQYF TGTGCCACCGCAGGGCGGGAGGGCCCTGATACGCAGTATTTT
TRBJ2-1 NA NA TRBV19 CASSIDSAGESSYNEQFF TGTGCCAGTAGTATAGATTCAGCAGGGGAAAGCTCCTACAATGAGCAGTTCTTC
TRBJ2-1 TRBD2 NA TRBV6-1 CASSEWLAGNSYNEQFF TGTGCCAGCAGTGAATGGCTAGCGGGAAATTCCTACAATGAGCAGTTCTTC
TRBJ1-1 NA NA TRBV27 CASSLTPGPTENTEAFF TGTGCCAGCAGCTTAACACCGGGACCTACTGAGAACACTGAAGCTTTCTTT
TRBJ2-7 NA once TRBV28 CASGGAEQYF TGTGCCAGCGGGGGGGCCGAGCAGTACTTC
TRBJ2-7 NA NA TRBV7-9 CASSLGSHEQYF TGTGCCAGCAGCTTAGGGAGCCACGAGCAGTACTTC
TRBJ2-5 TRBD1 NA TRBV5-6 CASTGGTGGWETQYF TGTGCCAGCACCGGTGGGACAGGGGGCTGGGAGACCCAGTACTTC
TRBJ2-3 NA NA TRBV28 CASRYGRESQYTQYF TGTGCCAGCAGGTATGGCCGCGAATCTCAATATACGCAGTATTTT
TRBJ2-1 TRBD2 NA TRBV9 CASGTSGGYNEQFF TGTGCCAGCGGGACTAGCGGGGGGTACAATGAGCAGTTCTTC
TRBJ1-3 NA NA TRBV4-1 CASSSGTLGGSGNTIYF TGCGCCAGCAGCTCCGGGACCTTAGGAGGCTCTGGAAACACCATATATTTT
TRBJ1-2 NA NA TRBV7-9 CASSFRGGPGGYTF TGTGCCAGCAGCTTTCGGGGGGGACCCGGTGGCTACACCTTC
TRBJ2-2 TRBD1 NA TRBV27 CASSSQTGAAGELFF TGTGCCAGCAGTTCCCAAACAGGGGCGGCCGGGGAGCTGTTTTTT
TRBJ2-7 TRBD2 NA TRBV19 CASTPGGNPSYEQYF TGTGCCAGTACCCCGGGGGGGAACCCCTCCTACGAGCAGTACTTC
TRBJ1-1 NA NA TRBV19 CASSMGVATEAFF TGTGCCAGTAGTATGGGGGTCGCCACTGAAGCTTTCTTT
TRBJ2-1 NA NA TRBV9 CASSPGGASYNEQFF TGTGCCAGCAGCCCAGGGGGGGCGAGCTACAATGAGCAGTTCTTC
TRBJ2-1 TRBD2 NA TRBV10-3 CAITGTSGSMYNEQFF TGTGCCATCACCGGGACTAGCGGGAGTATGTACAATGAGCAGTTCTTC
TRBJ2-5 NA NA TRBV6-5 CASSPLTGQETQYF TGTGCCAGCAGCCCATTGACAGGTCAAGAGACCCAGTACTTC
TRBJ2-1 NA once TRBV27 CASSQQYNEQFF TGTGCCAGCAGTCAACAATACAATGAGCAGTTCTTC
TRBJ1-2 NA once TRBV16 CASSPLGGANYGYTF TGTGCCAGCAGCCCCTTAGGGGGAGCTAACTATGGCTACACCTTC